The rows below give T cell receptor beta chains drawn from one sample of a study of cytomegalovirus exposure and HLA in healthy donors. Repertoires were generated with immunoSEQ multiplex PCR, while TCRdb's copy carries only in-frame clones and drops some. The sample records some 350,000 clones, about nine tenths being singletons. The source material was PBMCs. These receptor sequences come from a woman in her twenties or thirties in good health and CMV-seropositive. CDR3s include the opening cysteine and the closing phenylalanine or tryptophan. A D gene is named only where the DNA matches it firmly. For some rows the clone size is stated as once, few or many, or as a class when expanded; others skip it.

d_gene | j_gene | v_gene | abundance | CDR3aa | CDR3nt
. | TRBJ1-1 | TRBV29-1 | . | CSVVENTEAFF | TGCAGCGTTGTAGAGAACACTGAAGCTTTCTTT
. | TRBJ2-3 | TRBV5-4 | . | CASSLKGTTDTQYF | TGTGCCAGCAGCTTGAAGGGGACCACAGATACGCAGTATTTT
TRBD1 | TRBJ2-2 | TRBV5-6 | once | CASSFPGTGEVGELFF | TGTGCCAGCAGCTTTCCCGGGACAGGGGAGGTCGGGGAGCTGTTTTTT
. | TRBJ1-2 | TRBV27 | . | CASSPHRRNYGYTF | TGTGCCAGCAGTCCACACAGGAGAAACTATGGCTACACCTTC
TRBD2 | TRBJ2-3 | TRBV13 | . | CASSSFSGSNPDTQYF | TGTGCCAGCAGCTCCTTTAGCGGGAGTAATCCCGATACGCAGTATTTT
TRBD2 | TRBJ2-5 | TRBV28 | few | CASSLPAGGPDETQYF | TGTGCCAGCAGTTTACCAGCGGGAGGGCCGGATGAGACCCAGTACTTC
. | TRBJ1-2 | TRBV19 | . | CASSWRSGYGYTF | TGTGCCAGTAGTTGGCGCTCCGGTTATGGCTACACCTTC
. | TRBJ2-7 | TRBV28 | . | CASSLMAGRRAYEQYF | TGTGCCAGCAGTTTAATGGCGGGCCGGAGGGCCTACGAGCAGTACTTC
. | TRBJ1-6 | TRBV7-2 | . | CASRNGMNSPLHF | TGTGCCAGCAGGAACGGGATGAATTCACCCCTCCACTTT
TRBD1 | TRBJ2-1 | TRBV28 | . | CATDTTGTGNNEQFF | TGTGCCACCGATACTACCGGGACAGGGAACAATGAGCAGTTCTTC
TRBD1 | TRBJ2-7 | TRBV19 | once | CASSPGTGIYEQYF | TGTGCCAGTAGCCCCGGGACAGGCATCTACGAGCAGTACTTC
TRBD1 | TRBJ2-7 | TRBV28 | . | CASSLYRQGFPYEQYF | TGTGCCAGCAGTTTATATAGACAGGGCTTCCCCTACGAGCAGTACTTC
TRBD1 | TRBJ2-3 | TRBV27 | . | CASSPGTGVITDTQYF | TGTGCCAGCAGTCCCGGGACAGGGGTTATCACAGATACGCAGTATTTT
TRBD2 | TRBJ2-2 | TRBV28 | few | CASRAPGGLFF | TGTGCCAGCAGAGCACCGGGGGGGCTGTTTTTT
TRBD2 | TRBJ2-1 | TRBV9 | . | CASSVEGLVGNEQFF | TGTGCCAGCAGCGTAGAGGGACTAGTCGGCAATGAGCAGTTCTTC
. | TRBJ1-6 | TRBV6-5 | . | CASSYDDFSPLHF | TGTGCCAGCAGTTACGACGACTTTTCACCCCTCCACTTT
TRBD1 | TRBJ1-4 | TRBV25-1 | . | CASSLQGDVATNEKLFF | TGTGCCAGCAGTTTGCAGGGGGACGTAGCAACTAATGAAAAACTGTTTTTT
. | TRBJ1-2 | TRBV2 | once | CASSEGASTMVGYTF | TGTGCCAGCAGTGAGGGGGCCAGCACTATGGTAGGCTACACCTTC
. | TRBJ2-5 | TRBV10-3 | . | CAISEGGQRGETQYF | TGTGCCATCAGTGAGGGGGGACAGCGGGGAGAGACCCAGTACTTC
TRBD2 | TRBJ2-3 | TRBV6-1 | . | CASSRSGEYGDTQYF | TGTGCCAGCAGTCGGAGCGGGGAATATGGAGATACGCAGTATTTT
TRBD2 | TRBJ2-7 | TRBV4-3 | once | CASSPGQTTGTSGPAYEQYF | TGCGCCAGCAGCCCGGGGCAGACCACCGGGACTAGCGGACCTGCCTACGAGCAGTACTTC
TRBD1 | TRBJ1-2 | TRBV27 | . | CASRSGRGMATF | TGTGCCAGCAGGTCGGGCAGGGGGATGGCTACCTTC
. | TRBJ1-2 | TRBV5-6 | . | CASSLGPTGSYYGYTF | TGTGCCAGCAGCTTAGGCCCTACGGGGTCCTACTATGGCTACACCTTC
. | TRBJ2-5 | TRBV14 | . | CASRKQGLETQYF | TGTGCCAGCAGAAAACAGGGTTTAGAGACCCAGTACTTC
TRBD1 | TRBJ1-4 | TRBV4-1 | . | CASSQENRGRKLFF | TGCGCCAGCAGCCAAGAGAACAGGGGGCGGAAACTGTTTTTT
. | TRBJ2-7 | TRBV4-3 | . | CASSQDFRPGLKISYEQYF | TGCGCCAGCAGCCAAGACTTCCGTCCAGGACTCAAGATATCCTACGAGCAGTACTTC
. | TRBJ1-3 | TRBV9 | . | CASSVVDSSGNTIYF | TGTGCCAGCAGCGTAGTAGACAGCTCTGGAAACACCATATATTTT
TRBD1 | TRBJ2-2 | TRBV5-1 | . | CASSFTGTENTGELFF | TGCGCCAGCAGTTTTACCGGGACAGAAAACACCGGGGAGCTGTTTTTT
TRBD2 | TRBJ2-7 | TRBV5-1 | . | CASSKLAGLSYEQYF | TGCGCCAGCAGCAAGCTAGCGGGGCTCTCCTACGAGCAGTACTTC
. | TRBJ2-3 | TRBV5-1 | . | CASSLVTGSGTDTQYF | TGCGCCAGCAGCTTGGTAACAGGGAGCGGCACAGATACGCAGTATTTT
. | TRBJ2-1 | TRBV5-1 | . | CASSLGLDEQFF | TGCGCCAGCAGCTTGGGGCTTGATGAGCAGTTCTTC
TRBD1 | TRBJ2-7 | TRBV7-9 | . | CASSRSDRGFYEQYF | TGTGCCAGCAGCCGTTCGGACAGGGGATTTTACGAGCAGTACTTC
TRBD1 | TRBJ1-2 | TRBV30 | . | CAWTGTGVNYGYTF | TGTGCCTGGACCGGGACAGGGGTTAACTATGGCTACACCTTC
. | TRBJ1-4 | TRBV5-1 | . | CASSLGGQTNEKLFF | TGCGCCAGCAGCTTGGGGGGTCAAACTAATGAAAAACTGTTTTTT
. | TRBJ2-2 | TRBV7-2 | . | CASSLGPRAGELFF | TGTGCCAGCAGCTTAGGACCCCGCGCCGGGGAGCTGTTTTTT
. | TRBJ1-5 | TRBV11-2 | . | CASSLTSQGGQPQHF | TGTGCCAGCAGCTTAACGTCACAGGGAGGTCAGCCCCAGCATTTT
. | TRBJ1-5 | TRBV28 | . | CASSEYNQPQHF | TGTGCCAGCAGCGAGTACAATCAGCCCCAGCATTTT
. | TRBJ1-3 | TRBV7-8 | . | CASSRDRTSNTIYF | TGTGCCAGCAGCCGGGACCGAACTAGCAACACCATATATTTT
. | TRBJ1-2 | TRBV6-1 | many | CASSEDRYTF | TGTGCCAGCAGTGAAGATAGGTACACCTTC
. | TRBJ1-1 | TRBV19 | few | CASSRNTEAFF | TGTGCCAGTAGTAGGAACACTGAAGCTTTCTTT
TRBD1 | TRBJ2-7 | TRBV7-9 | . | CASSSYGDRVHEQYF | TGTGCCAGCAGCTCGTATGGGGACAGGGTCCACGAGCAGTACTTC
TRBD1 | TRBJ2-7 | TRBV28 | . | CASSLRTGAVYEQYF | TGTGCCAGCAGTTTAAGGACAGGGGCCGTCTACGAGCAGTACTTC
. | TRBJ2-7 | TRBV6-1 | once | CASSEEGWSGTYEQYF | TGTGCCAGCAGTGAAGAGGGTTGGTCAGGGACCTACGAGCAGTACTTC
TRBD2 | TRBJ2-7 | TRBV5-6 | . | CASSLALAGKYEQYF | TGTGCCAGCAGCTTAGCGCTAGCGGGAAAGTACGAGCAGTACTTC
. | TRBJ2-1 | TRBV5-1 | . | CASSIGQLNEQFF | TGCGCCAGCAGCATCGGACAGCTCAATGAGCAGTTCTTC
. | TRBJ2-5 | TRBV4-1 | . | CASSSPTGLETQYF | TGCGCCAGCAGCTCCCCGACCGGATTGGAGACCCAGTACTTC
. | TRBJ2-2 | TRBV21-1 | . | CASSARRTTHGELFF | TGTGCCAGCAGCGCACGGCGCACTACCCACGGGGAGCTGTTTTTT
TRBD1 | TRBJ1-2 | TRBV27 | . | CASSYRGDYGYTF | TGTGCCAGCAGTTACAGGGGAGACTATGGCTACACCTTC
. | TRBJ1-4 | TRBV28 | . | CASSLDYNEKLFF | TGTGCCAGCAGTTTAGATTATAATGAAAAACTGTTTTTT
TRBD1 | TRBJ2-7 | TRBV10-3 | . | CATRQGLSYEQYF | TGTGCCACCCGACAGGGGCTCTCCTACGAGCAGTACTTC
. | TRBJ1-2 | TRBV7-9 | . | CASSLEPENYGYTF | TGTGCCAGCAGCTTAGAACCGGAAAACTATGGCTACACCTTC